A selection of T cell receptor beta chains follows, all from one sample in a study of T-cell memory formation after mild COVID-19. TCRdb analysed the 5' RACE reads with MiXCR anew, one entry per CDR3 protein. Of around 340,000 distinct CDR3 sequences listed, approximately 15% are singletons. The sequencing sample was made of PBMCs or a T cell subset sorted from them (not recorded which). These receptors all stem from a man aged 18 to 29 who had mild COVID-19 (a few samples of this study predate the infection). Cell type and time point are not known. The CDR3 runs from the conserved cysteine through the conserved F or W. The D gene is left open where the match is weak. Clone size is stated in some rows and not others, as once, few, many or a class when expanded.

d_call	v_call	j_call	clone_size	cdr3_nt	cdr3_aa
NA	TRBV12-3/TRBV12-4	TRBJ2-3	many	TGTGCCAGCAGTTTTAGGGGGGATACGCAGTATTTT	CASSFRGDTQYF
NA	TRBV5-1	TRBJ2-7	few	TGCGCCAGCAGCGTAAGGGGTATAGAGTACGAGCAGTACTTC	CASSVRGIEYEQYF
NA	TRBV25-1	TRBJ2-5	many	TGTGCCAGCAGTGAATACCCTGCGGCTCGCCAAGAGACCCAGTACTTC	CASSEYPAARQETQYF
NA	TRBV29-1	TRBJ2-3	few	TGCAGCGTTATGGGGGGATCTACTTCGGATACGCAGTATTTT	CSVMGGSTSDTQYF
NA	TRBV4-1	TRBJ1-2	NA	TGCGCCAGCAGCCAAGTGTTTTGGGCCGGGAGCTATGGCTACACCTTC	CASSQVFWAGSYGYTF
TRBD2	TRBV7-8	TRBJ2-4	NA	TGTGCCAGCAGCTTAGCGCTAGCGGGGGGGCCTTTGGCCAAAAACATTCAGTACTTC	CASSLALAGGPLAKNIQYF
NA	TRBV10-3	TRBJ1-1	few	TGTGCCATCAGTTTAATTTGGACAGACCACACTGAAGCTTTCTTT	CAISLIWTDHTEAFF
TRBD1	TRBV6-2/TRBV6-3	TRBJ1-5	few	TGTGCCAGCAGGCCAGGGGGGTACAATCAGCCCCAGCATTTT	CASRPGGYNQPQHF
TRBD1	TRBV6-5	TRBJ1-2	few	TGTGCCACCTCCGACAGGGGCAACTATGGCTACACCTTC	CATSDRGNYGYTF
TRBD1	TRBV24-1	TRBJ1-2	few	TGTGCCACCAGTGATGCCGACAGGGCAAACTATGGCTACACCTTC	CATSDADRANYGYTF
TRBD1	TRBV7-3	TRBJ1-2	NA	TGTGCCAGCAGCTTAGACAGGGGAGGAGGTAAAGGTGGCTACACCTTC	CASSLDRGGGKGGYTF
NA	TRBV5-1	TRBJ1-6	few	TGCGCCAGCAGCGTTTACCCGGACGGAGTTAATTCACCCCTCCACTTT	CASSVYPDGVNSPLHF
NA	TRBV12-3/TRBV12-4	TRBJ1-6	NA	TGTGCCAGCAGTAGCCTACCGGGACGCGCCGACACCTATAATTCACCCCTCCACTTT	CASSSLPGRADTYNSPLHF
TRBD1	TRBV12-3/TRBV12-4	TRBJ2-7	NA	TGTGCCAGCAGTTTGACAGGGTTCTACGAGCAGTACTTC	CASSLTGFYEQYF
TRBD1	TRBV6-2/TRBV6-3	TRBJ2-7	NA	TGTGCCAGCAACCCGTCGGGACAGGGGGTAGACGAGCAGTACTTC	CASNPSGQGVDEQYF
TRBD1	TRBV5-6	TRBJ2-3	few	TGTGCCAGCAGCGGAGAAGACAGGGGCGCAGATACGCAGTATTTT	CASSGEDRGADTQYF
NA	TRBV5-1	TRBJ2-2	many	TGCGCCAGCAAGGGGACGAACACCGGGGAGCTGTTTTTT	CASKGTNTGELFF
NA	TRBV5-1	TRBJ2-4	NA	TGCGCCAGCAGCCTAGAAAACATTCAGTACTTC	CASSLENIQYF
TRBD2	TRBV28	TRBJ2-3	few	TGTGCCTCCCACGGGCAAACGGGAGGGAAGAGCACAGATACGCAGTATTTT	CASHGQTGGKSTDTQYF
TRBD2	TRBV5-1	TRBJ2-4	few	TGCGCCAGCAGTACGTCTAGCGGGGCCCTTATTCAGTACTTC	CASSTSSGALIQYF
NA	TRBV18	TRBJ2-6	few	TGTGCCAGCTCACCGGGAATAGGGCCTTTCGGGGCCAACGTCCTGACTTTC	CASSPGIGPFGANVLTF
NA	TRBV7-2	TRBJ1-2	few	TGTGCCAGCAGCTTAGGAGGGGGGAAGGTCTATGGCTACACCTTC	CASSLGGGKVYGYTF
TRBD1	TRBV24-1	TRBJ2-2	few	TGTGCCACCAGTGAGCCCCGGGACAGGGGGACAACCGGGGAGCTGTTTTTT	CATSEPRDRGTTGELFF
NA	TRBV5-6	TRBJ2-7	few	TGTGCCAGCAGCTTGCCAGCCGGACATGAGCAGTACTTC	CASSLPAGHEQYF
NA	TRBV29-1	TRBJ1-2	few	TGCAGCGTTGAAGGCAGGTTCTATGGCTACACCTTC	CSVEGRFYGYTF
TRBD2	TRBV3-1	TRBJ2-3	once	TGTGCCAGCAGCTCCCTGCCGGGAAGTAGCGGGGTAACAGATACGCAGTATTTT	CASSSLPGSSGVTDTQYF
NA	TRBV12-3/TRBV12-4	TRBJ1-5	few	TGTGCCAGCACCAGGGCCCCAGGGGACCAGCCCCAGCATTTT	CASTRAPGDQPQHF
NA	TRBV27	TRBJ2-2	few	TGTGCCAGCAGTTTCCAGGGTATCACCGGGGAGCTGTTTTTT	CASSFQGITGELFF
NA	TRBV10-1	TRBJ1-1	NA	TGCGCCAGCAGTGCGGGGACTGAAGCTTTCTTT	CASSAGTEAFF
NA	TRBV7-3	TRBJ2-3	few	TGTGCCAGCAGCTTAAGAGGGTCGGAGGATACGCAGTATTTT	CASSLRGSEDTQYF
NA	TRBV20-1	TRBJ1-2	NA	TGCAGTGCTACCAGGGCGGGGAGGAACTATGGCTACACCTTC	CSATRAGRNYGYTF
NA	TRBV10-3	TRBJ1-1	many	TGTGCCATCAGTGAGTCGTATGAAGCTTTCTTT	CAISESYEAFF
NA	TRBV2	TRBJ2-1	NA	TGTGCCAGCAGCCCCAAGGGGCAGTACAATGAGCAGTTCTTC	CASSPKGQYNEQFF
NA	TRBV4-1	TRBJ2-7	few	TGCGCCAGCAGCCGGCTCCCGACGGCGCACGAGCAGTACTTC	CASSRLPTAHEQYF
NA	TRBV11-2	TRBJ1-1	few	TGTGCCAGCACCGGGGACACTCAAGCTTTCTTT	CASTGDTQAFF
TRBD2	TRBV7-9	TRBJ2-1	NA	TGTGCCAGCAGCCCGCGCAGCGGGGGACCGAATGAGCAGTTCTTC	CASSPRSGGPNEQFF
TRBD1	TRBV6-5	TRBJ1-2	few	TGTGCCAGCAGTTTAGGACAGGCGAGCGTTAACTATGGCTACACCTTC	CASSLGQASVNYGYTF
NA	TRBV5-1	TRBJ1-2	few	TGCGCCAGCAGCGTCAGTTCCACTAACTATGGCTACACCTTC	CASSVSSTNYGYTF
NA	TRBV5-1	TRBJ1-5	few	TGCGCCAGCAGCTTGGTGGGGGGCGGTGGACAGCCCCAGCATTTT	CASSLVGGGGQPQHF
NA	TRBV12-5	TRBJ1-5	NA	TGTGCTAGTGGAACCCAGATTCAGACCCAGCATTTT	CASGTQIQTQHF
TRBD1	TRBV3-1	TRBJ2-7	NA	TGTGCCAGCAGCCAACCGGGACAGGGGTTGTACGAGCAGTACTTC	CASSQPGQGLYEQYF
NA	TRBV12-3/TRBV12-4	TRBJ2-1	few	TGTGCCAGCAGTTTCTTGGGGGACGGTGAGCAGTTCTTC	CASSFLGDGEQFF
NA	TRBV5-1	TRBJ2-1	few	TGCGCCAGCAGCTTACATCGGGATGAGCAGTTCTTC	CASSLHRDEQFF
NA	TRBV12-3/TRBV12-4	TRBJ1-6	NA	TGTGCCAGCAGTTTACGGCAGAGGGGACCCCTCCACTTT	CASSLRQRGPLHF
NA	TRBV7-3	TRBJ1-2	few	TGTGCCAGCAGCCAGGACCCGACAGGCAGTGACACCTTC	CASSQDPTGSDTF
TRBD2	TRBV4-2	TRBJ2-4	few	TGTGCCAGCAGCCAAGTCCTAGCGGGGAAGAACATTCAGTACTTC	CASSQVLAGKNIQYF
NA	TRBV6-5	TRBJ1-2	few	TGTGCCAGCAGCCAACAAGGAGTTAACTATGGCTACACCTTC	CASSQQGVNYGYTF
NA	TRBV7-9	TRBJ2-3	NA	TGTGCCAGCAGCTTTAGGTCTATCCCGAAGCAGTATTTT	CASSFRSIPKQYF
NA	TRBV4-3	TRBJ2-3	NA	TGCGCCAGCAGCCAAAACGAGAAGGATACGCAGTATTTT	CASSQNEKDTQYF
NA	TRBV5-1	TRBJ2-1	few	TGCGCCAGCAGCGCGGACAAATACAATGAGCAGTTCTTC	CASSADKYNEQFF
NA	TRBV7-8	TRBJ2-1	NA	TGTGCCAGCAGCTCGGGACTGAGCTCCTACAATGAGCAGTTCTTC	CASSSGLSSYNEQFF